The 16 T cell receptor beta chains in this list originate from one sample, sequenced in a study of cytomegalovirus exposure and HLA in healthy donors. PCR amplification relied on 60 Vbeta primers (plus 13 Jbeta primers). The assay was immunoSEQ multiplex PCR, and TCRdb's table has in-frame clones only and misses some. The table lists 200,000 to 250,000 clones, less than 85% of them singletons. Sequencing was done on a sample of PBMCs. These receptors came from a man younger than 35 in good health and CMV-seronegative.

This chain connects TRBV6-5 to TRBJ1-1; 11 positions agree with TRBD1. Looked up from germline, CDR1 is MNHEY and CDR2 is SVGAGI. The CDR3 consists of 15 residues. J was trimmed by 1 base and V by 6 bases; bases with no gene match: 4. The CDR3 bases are TGTGCCAGCAGAGGACAGGGGGCTGGGAACACTGAAGCTTTCTTT. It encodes CASRGQGAGNTEAFF.

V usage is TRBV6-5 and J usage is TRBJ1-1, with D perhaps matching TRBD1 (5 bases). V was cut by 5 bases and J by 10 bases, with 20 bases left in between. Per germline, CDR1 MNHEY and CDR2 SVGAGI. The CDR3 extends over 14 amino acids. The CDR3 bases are TGTGCCAGCAGTGAAGTGGGGCGGGGATCGGGAGCTTTCTTT. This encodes CASSEVGRGSGAFF.

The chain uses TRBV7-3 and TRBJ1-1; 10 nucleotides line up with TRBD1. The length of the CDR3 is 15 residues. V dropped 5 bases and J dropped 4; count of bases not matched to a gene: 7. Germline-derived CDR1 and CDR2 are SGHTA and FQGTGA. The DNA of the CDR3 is TGTGCCAGCAGCGCTACGACAGGGGGCGTCACTGAAGCTTTCTTT. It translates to CASSATTGGVTEAFF.

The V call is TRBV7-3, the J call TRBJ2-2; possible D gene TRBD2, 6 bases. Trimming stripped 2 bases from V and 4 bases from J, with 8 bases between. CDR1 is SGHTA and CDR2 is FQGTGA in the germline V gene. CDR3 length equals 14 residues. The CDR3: CASSLRDFTGELFF. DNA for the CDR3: TGTGCCAGCAGCTTACGGGACTTCACCGGGGAGCTGTTTTTT.

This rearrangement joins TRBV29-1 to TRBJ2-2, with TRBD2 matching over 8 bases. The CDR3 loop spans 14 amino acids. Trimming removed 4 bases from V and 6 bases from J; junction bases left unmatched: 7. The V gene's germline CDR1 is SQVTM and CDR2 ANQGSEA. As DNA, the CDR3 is TGCAGCGTTGGGAGCGGGAGCGGCGCCGGGGAGCTGTTTTTT. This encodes CSVGSGSGAGELFF.

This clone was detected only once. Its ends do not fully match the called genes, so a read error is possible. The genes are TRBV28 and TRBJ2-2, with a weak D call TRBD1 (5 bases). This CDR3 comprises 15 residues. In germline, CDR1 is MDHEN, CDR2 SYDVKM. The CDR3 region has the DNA TGTGCCAGCAGTTTATTGGACAAGAACGCCGGGGAGCTGTTTTTT. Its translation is CASSLLDKNAGELFF.

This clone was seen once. DNA for the CDR3: TGTGCCAGTAGTATAGATGGAACCGGGTCCTACAATGAGCAGTTCTTC. This codes for CASSIDGTGSYNEQFF. V is TRBV19 and J is TRBJ2-1; D ambiguous. With 0 bases removed from V and 1 base from J, the gap between germline ends came to 10 bases. The CDR3 is 16 residues long. Germline CDR1 LNHDA, CDR2 SQIVND (reference sequence).

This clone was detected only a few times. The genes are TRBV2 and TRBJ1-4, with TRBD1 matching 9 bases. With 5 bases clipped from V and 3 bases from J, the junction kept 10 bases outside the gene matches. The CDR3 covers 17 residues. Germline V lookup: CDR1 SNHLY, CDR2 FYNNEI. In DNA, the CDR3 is TGTGCCAGCAGTAAGCCCGTGACAGGGGGTGCTAATGAAAAACTGTTTTTT. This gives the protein CASSKPVTGGANEKLFF. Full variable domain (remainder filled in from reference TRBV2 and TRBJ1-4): EPEVTQTPSHQVTQMGQEVILRCVPISNHLYFYWYRQILGQKVEFLVSFYNNEISEKSEIFDDQFSVERPDGSNFTLKIRSTKLEDSAMYFCASSKPVTGGANEKLFFGSGTQLSVL.

CDR3 coding DNA: TGTGCCAGCAGTTTTGACAGTCAAAACATTCAGTACTTC. Its translation: CASSFDSQNIQYF. This rearrangement joins TRBV2 to TRBJ2-4; possible D gene TRBD1, 5 bases. Germline CDR1 SNHLY, CDR2 FYNNEI. The CDR3 consists of 13 residues. Between the trimmed V and J ends, which lost 5 bases and 5 bases, there was a span of 10 bases.

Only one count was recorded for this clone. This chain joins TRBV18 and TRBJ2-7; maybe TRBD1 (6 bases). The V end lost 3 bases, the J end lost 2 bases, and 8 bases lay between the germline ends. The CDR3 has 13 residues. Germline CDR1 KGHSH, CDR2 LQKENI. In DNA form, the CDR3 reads TGTGCCAGCTCACCTAGGACAGCCTACGAGCAGTACTTC. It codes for CASSPRTAYEQYF.

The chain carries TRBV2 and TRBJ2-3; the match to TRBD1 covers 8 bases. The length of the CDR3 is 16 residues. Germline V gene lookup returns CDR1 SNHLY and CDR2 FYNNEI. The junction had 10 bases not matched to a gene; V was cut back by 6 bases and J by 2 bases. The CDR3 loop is CASSDPRTGNTDTQYF. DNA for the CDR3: TGTGCCAGCAGCGACCCCAGGACAGGGAACACAGATACGCAGTATTTT.

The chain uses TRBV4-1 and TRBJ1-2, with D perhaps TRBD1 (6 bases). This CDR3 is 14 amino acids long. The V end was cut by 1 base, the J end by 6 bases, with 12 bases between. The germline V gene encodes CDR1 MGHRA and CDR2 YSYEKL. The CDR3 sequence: CASSQANEGDGYTF. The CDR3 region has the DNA TGCGCCAGCAGCCAAGCGAATGAGGGGGATGGCTACACCTTC.

CDR3: CASRTGLYGADTQYF. CDR3 bases: TGCGCCAGCAGGACCGGGCTCTACGGGGCAGATACGCAGTATTTT. The V and J genes are TRBV5-1 and TRBJ2-3, with D possibly being TRBD2 (5 bases). The CDR3 covers 15 residues. Germline lookup yields CDR1 SGHRS and CDR2 YFSETQ. Between the trimmed V and J ends, which lost 5 bases and 4 bases, there was a span of 17 bases.

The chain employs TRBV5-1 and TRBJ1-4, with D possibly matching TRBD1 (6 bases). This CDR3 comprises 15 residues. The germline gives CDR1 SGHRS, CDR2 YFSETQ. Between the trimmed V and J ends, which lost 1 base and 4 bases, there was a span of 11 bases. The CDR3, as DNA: TGCGCCAGCAGCTTGACCGGACAGATTAATGAAAAACTGTTTTTT. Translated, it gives CASSLTGQINEKLFF.

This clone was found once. The CDR3 loop is CASSTLTGPYEQYF. As DNA, the CDR3 is TGTGCCAGCAGTACCTTGACAGGGCCCTACGAGCAGTACTTC. The chain links TRBV27 to TRBJ2-7; 7 nucleotides match TRBD1. J lost 2 bases, V lost 5 bases, and 6 bases had no gene match. The CDR3 extends over 14 amino acids. Germline values: CDR1 MNHEY, CDR2 SMNVEV (reference sequence).

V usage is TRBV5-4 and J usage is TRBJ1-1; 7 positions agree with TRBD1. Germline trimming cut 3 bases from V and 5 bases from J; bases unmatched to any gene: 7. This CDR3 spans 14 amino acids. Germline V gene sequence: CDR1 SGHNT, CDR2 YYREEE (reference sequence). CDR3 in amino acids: CASSSRGQRTEAFF. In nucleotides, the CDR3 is TGTGCCAGCAGCTCAAGGGGGCAGAGGACTGAAGCTTTCTTT.